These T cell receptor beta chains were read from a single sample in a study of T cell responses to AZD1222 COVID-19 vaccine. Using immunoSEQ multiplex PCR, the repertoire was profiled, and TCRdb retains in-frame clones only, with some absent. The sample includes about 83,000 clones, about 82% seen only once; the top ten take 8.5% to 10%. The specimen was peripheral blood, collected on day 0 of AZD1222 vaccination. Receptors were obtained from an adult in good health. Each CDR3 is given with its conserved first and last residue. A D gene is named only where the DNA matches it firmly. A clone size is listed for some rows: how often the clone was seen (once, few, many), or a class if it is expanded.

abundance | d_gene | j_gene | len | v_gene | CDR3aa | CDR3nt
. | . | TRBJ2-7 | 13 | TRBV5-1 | CASSSGLSYEQYF | TGCGCCAGCAGCAGCGGGCTTAGCTACGAGCAGTACTTC
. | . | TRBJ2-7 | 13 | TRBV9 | CASSLRVGDEQYF | TGTGCCAGCAGCCTTCGTGTGGGGGACGAGCAGTACTTC
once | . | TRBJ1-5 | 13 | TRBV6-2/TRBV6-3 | CASSTGHNQPQHF | TGTGCCAGCAGCACGGGCCACAATCAGCCCCAGCATTTT
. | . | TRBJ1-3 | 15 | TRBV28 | CASNRVPVSGNTIYF | TGTGCCAGCAATAGGGTACCCGTCTCTGGAAACACCATATATTTT
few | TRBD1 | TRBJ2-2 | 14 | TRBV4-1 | CASSQRTGAGELFF | TGCGCCAGCAGCCAGAGGACAGGGGCCGGGGAGCTGTTTTTT
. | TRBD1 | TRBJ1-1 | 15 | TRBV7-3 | CASSLTLQGATEAFF | TGTGCCAGCAGCTTAACTTTGCAGGGGGCCACTGAAGCTTTCTTT
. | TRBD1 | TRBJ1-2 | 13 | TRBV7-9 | CASSLIGDRGNTF | TGTGCCAGCAGCTTAATTGGGGACAGGGGTAACACCTTC
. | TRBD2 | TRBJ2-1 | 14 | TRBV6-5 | CASSLAGANNEQFF | TGTGCCAGTTCACTAGCGGGAGCGAACAATGAGCAGTTCTTC
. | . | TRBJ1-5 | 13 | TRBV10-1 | CASSEQEDQPQHF | TGCGCCAGCAGTGAGCAGGAGGATCAGCCCCAGCATTTT
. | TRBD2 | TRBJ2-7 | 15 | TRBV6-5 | CASIGRLAGAYEQYF | TGTGCCAGCATTGGTCGCCTAGCGGGGGCCTACGAGCAGTACTTC
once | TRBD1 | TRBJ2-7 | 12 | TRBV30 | CAWSGGQDEQYF | TGTGCCTGGAGTGGCGGACAGGACGAGCAGTACTTC
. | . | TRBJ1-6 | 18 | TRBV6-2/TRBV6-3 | CASSRQWPDLTYNSPLHF | TGTGCCAGCAGCCGACAGTGGCCCGATTTGACCTATAATTCACCCCTCCACTTT
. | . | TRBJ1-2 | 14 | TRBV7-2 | CASSLLPGVAGYTF | TGTGCCAGCAGCTTGCTGCCAGGAGTTGCTGGCTACACCTTC
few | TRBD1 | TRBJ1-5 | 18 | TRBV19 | CASSIGRQGGHSNQPQHF | TGTGCCAGTAGCATCGGTCGACAGGGGGGGCATAGCAATCAGCCCCAGCATTTT
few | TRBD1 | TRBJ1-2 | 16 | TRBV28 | CASSAREGQGAPGYTF | TGTGCCAGCAGTGCTCGGGAGGGACAGGGGGCGCCCGGCTACACCTTC
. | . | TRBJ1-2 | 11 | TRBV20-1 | CSPRFNYGYTF | TGCAGCCCCCGCTTCAACTATGGCTACACCTTC
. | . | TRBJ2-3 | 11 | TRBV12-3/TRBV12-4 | CASRLTDTQYF | TGTGCCAGCAGGCTCACAGATACGCAGTATTTT
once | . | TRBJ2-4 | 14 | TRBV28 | CASSLGPYQNIQYF | TGTGCCAGCAGTTTGGGGCCCTACCAAAACATTCAGTACTTC
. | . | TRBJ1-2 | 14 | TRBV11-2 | CASSDSRGSGGYTF | TGTGCCAGCAGCGATTCCCGGGGTTCTGGAGGCTACACCTTC
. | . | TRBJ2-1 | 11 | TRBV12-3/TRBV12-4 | CASSGSNEQFF | TGTGCCAGCAGTGGGAGCAATGAGCAGTTCTTC
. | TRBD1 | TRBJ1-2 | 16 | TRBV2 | CASSEERTGSSSGYTF | TGTGCCAGCAGTGAGGAAAGGACAGGGTCCTCGTCTGGCTACACCTTC
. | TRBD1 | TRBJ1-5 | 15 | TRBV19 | CASSTRQGSGQPQHF | TGTGCCAGTAGTACCAGACAGGGTTCGGGGCAGCCCCAGCATTTT
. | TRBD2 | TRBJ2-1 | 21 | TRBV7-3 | CASRRGWPASGRGNKRNEQFF | TGTGCCAGCAGGCGGGGTTGGCCTGCTAGCGGGAGAGGGAATAAGAGAAATGAGCAGTTCTTC
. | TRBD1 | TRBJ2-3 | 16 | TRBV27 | CASSLPGQGLTDTQYF | TGTGCCAGCTCCCTCCCGGGACAGGGTCTTACAGATACGCAGTATTTT
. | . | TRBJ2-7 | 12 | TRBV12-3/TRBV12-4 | CASSFSRDTGSF | TGTGCCAGCAGTTTTTCAAGGGACACCGGCAGTTTC
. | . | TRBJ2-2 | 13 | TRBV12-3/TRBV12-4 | CASSLVGGGELFF | TGTGCCAGCAGTTTGGTAGGCGGCGGGGAGCTGTTTTTT
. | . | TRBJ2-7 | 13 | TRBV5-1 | CASSSRPQGEQYF | TGCGCCAGCAGCTCCCGCCCTCAGGGAGAGCAGTACTTC
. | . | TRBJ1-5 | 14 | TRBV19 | CASTPGAFNQPQHF | TGTGCCAGTACCCCAGGGGCTTTCAATCAGCCCCAGCATTTT
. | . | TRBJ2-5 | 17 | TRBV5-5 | CASSFSTVIRGEETQYF | TGTGCCAGCAGCTTTTCGACGGTCATTAGGGGCGAGGAGACCCAGTACTTC
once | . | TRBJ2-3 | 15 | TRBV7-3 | CASSLGGGRTDTQYF | TGTGCCAGCAGCTTAGGAGGGGGGCGGACAGATACGCAGTATTTT
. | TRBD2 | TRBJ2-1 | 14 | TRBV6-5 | CASTRDYPYNEQFF | TGTGCCAGCACCAGGGACTACCCGTACAATGAGCAGTTCTTC
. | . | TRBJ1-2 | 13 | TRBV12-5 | CASNGAEKDGYTF | TGTGCTAGCAATGGGGCGGAAAAGGACGGCTACACCTTC
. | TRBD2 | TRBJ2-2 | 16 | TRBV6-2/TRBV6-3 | CASSYSAGLNTGELFF | TGTGCCAGCAGTTACTCAGCGGGATTGAACACCGGGGAGCTGTTTTTT
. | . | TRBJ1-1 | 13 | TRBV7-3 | CASSLDRNTEAFF | TGTGCCAGCAGTCTCGACAGGAACACTGAAGCTTTCTTT
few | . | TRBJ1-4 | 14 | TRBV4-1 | CASSQENSGEKLFF | TGCGCCAGCAGCCAAGAAAATTCGGGGGAAAAACTGTTTTTT
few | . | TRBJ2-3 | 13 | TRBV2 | CASSAGGMNTQYF | TGTGCCAGCAGTGCCGGGGGCATGAATACGCAGTATTTT
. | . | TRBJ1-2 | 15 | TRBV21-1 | CASSMSGGRGYGYTF | TGTGCCAGCAGCATGTCCGGGGGCAGGGGTTATGGCTACACCTTC
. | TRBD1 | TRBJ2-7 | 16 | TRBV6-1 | CASSEDRTGGPYEQYF | TGTGCCAGCAGTGAAGATCGGACAGGGGGCCCCTACGAGCAGTACTTC
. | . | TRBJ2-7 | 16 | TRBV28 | CASSPSPGTEIHEQYF | TGTGCCAGCAGTCCTTCGCCCGGGACCGAGATCCACGAGCAGTACTTC